A selection of T cell receptor beta chains follows, all from one sample in a study of T cell repertoires in ileal Crohn's disease. Profiling relied on immunoSEQ multiplex PCR, and the TCRdb table lists in-frame clones only, not all of them. Among about 12,000 clones, 82% were seen once, and the ten largest hold under 13%. The sequencing input was ileal tissue. The receptors here all came from an adult with Crohn's disease. Each CDR3 is given without its conserved first and last residue. The size entry is marked missing in some rows and otherwise reads once, few, many or a size class.

J: TRBJ1-3; V: TRBV14; size: few; CDR3: ASTSTGLPGNTIY
J: TRBJ2-3; V: TRBV28; size: NA; CDR3: ASSLETGADTQY
J: TRBJ1-1; V: TRBV5-1; size: NA; CDR3: ASSSPGDTEAF
J: TRBJ1-3; V: TRBV11-2; size: NA; CDR3: ASSPWTGGNTIY
J: TRBJ2-7; V: TRBV5-6; size: NA; CDR3: ASSPLAGGGEQY
J: TRBJ2-7; V: TRBV13; size: NA; CDR3: ASSSNGLAESYEQY
J: TRBJ2-2; V: TRBV7-3; size: NA; CDR3: ASSPPGGNTGELF
J: TRBJ1-2; V: TRBV2; size: NA; CDR3: ASSQGDYGYT
J: TRBJ1-1; V: TRBV6-6; size: few; CDR3: ASSGQNTEAF
J: TRBJ2-1; V: TRBV25-1; size: few; CDR3: ASSGDSYNEQF
J: TRBJ1-1; V: TRBV27; size: NA; CDR3: ASSFGRDTLNTEAF
J: TRBJ2-5; V: TRBV28; size: NA; CDR3: ASTLGSVAGGEGETQY
J: TRBJ1-5; V: TRBV5-3; size: once; CDR3: ARSVANRVINQPQH
J: TRBJ1-3; V: TRBV9; size: NA; CDR3: ASSDRGTGNTIY
J: TRBJ2-7; V: TRBV9; size: NA; CDR3: ASSALSGDTYEQY
J: TRBJ2-1; V: TRBV11-2; size: NA; CDR3: ASSPLTGGVYNEQF
J: TRBJ2-3; V: TRBV28; size: NA; CDR3: ASSLLPGQGILTDTQY
J: TRBJ1-5; V: TRBV10-3; size: NA; CDR3: AISGTGGNQPQH
J: TRBJ2-7; V: TRBV2; size: NA; CDR3: ASSRDRVTKQY
J: TRBJ2-3; V: TRBV28; size: NA; CDR3: ASSLGVTGGLTDTQY
J: TRBJ1-2; V: TRBV7-3; size: NA; CDR3: ASSRMTGDGYT
J: TRBJ2-7; V: TRBV28; size: NA; CDR3: ASSPAAEQY
J: TRBJ2-1; V: TRBV2; size: NA; CDR3: ASRDSNYNEQF
J: TRBJ2-2; V: TRBV5-6; size: NA; CDR3: ASSLAGAGTGELF
J: TRBJ2-1; V: TRBV29-1; size: NA; CDR3: SDAGQGGGLNEQF
J: TRBJ2-7; V: TRBV6-1; size: NA; CDR3: ASTSGRADEQY
J: TRBJ2-4; V: TRBV30; size: NA; CDR3: AWRGGRNIQY
J: TRBJ1-3; V: TRBV5-1; size: NA; CDR3: ASSLAVSSGNTIY
J: TRBJ1-1; V: TRBV7-3; size: NA; CDR3: ASSSGGSEAF
J: TRBJ1-2; V: TRBV28; size: NA; CDR3: ASSLVTNYGYT
J: TRBJ2-1; V: TRBV5-1; size: NA; CDR3: ASSYGTENNEQF
J: TRBJ1-1; V: TRBV28; size: NA; CDR3: ASSSSRDSGAF
J: TRBJ2-2; V: TRBV5-1; size: NA; CDR3: ASSVQTGNTGELF
J: TRBJ2-5; V: TRBV2; size: once; CDR3: ATLAGVFGGTQY
J: TRBJ2-7; V: TRBV6-4; size: NA; CDR3: ASSERGDRVY
J: TRBJ1-2; V: TRBV5-4; size: NA; CDR3: ASSLGQGNGGYGYT
J: NA; V: TRBV6-4; size: NA; CDR3: ASRISATYDEQY
J: TRBJ1-5; V: TRBV6-5; size: NA; CDR3: ASSRQERQPQH
J: TRBJ1-3; V: TRBV27; size: NA; CDR3: ASSSGTGRNTIY
J: TRBJ2-1; V: TRBV10-3; size: NA; CDR3: AISAGTGVDNEQF
J: TRBJ1-5; V: TRBV18; size: NA; CDR3: ASSQTGGGFNQPQH
J: TRBJ1-1; V: TRBV19; size: NA; CDR3: ASSTSGLGDTEAF
J: TRBJ2-7; V: TRBV21-1; size: few; CDR3: ASSKAVGTGPSEQY
J: TRBJ1-2; V: TRBV5-1; size: few; CDR3: ASSLGGKPGGYT
J: TRBJ2-1; V: TRBV5-1; size: NA; CDR3: ASSLGGSFYNEQF
J: TRBJ1-3; V: TRBV5-1; size: NA; CDR3: ASRDLTGAGNTIY